This entry features one T cell receptor beta chain sequence. This sample was taken from a study of T cell responses to AZD1222 COVID-19 vaccine. Libraries were prepared by immunoSEQ multiplex PCR; TCRdb keeps only in-frame clonotypes and omits some of them. Counted here are under 150,000 clones, 80% to 90% occurring once; the ten biggest clones make up about 19%. Germline-derived CDR1 and CDR2 are SGHRS and YFSETQ. The CDR3 contains 14 residues. The ends were cut back, 4 bases at V and 7 bases at J, with 12 bases in the middle. This specimen was peripheral blood, taken on day 0 of MenACWY control vaccination. The chain recombines TRBV5-1 with TRBJ1-6; possible D gene TRBD1, 6 bases. This clonotype was sampled from an adult in good health. The CDR3 sequence: CASSPDRMNSPLHF. In DNA, the CDR3 is TGCGCCAGCAGCCCTGACAGGATGAATTCACCCCTCCACTTT.